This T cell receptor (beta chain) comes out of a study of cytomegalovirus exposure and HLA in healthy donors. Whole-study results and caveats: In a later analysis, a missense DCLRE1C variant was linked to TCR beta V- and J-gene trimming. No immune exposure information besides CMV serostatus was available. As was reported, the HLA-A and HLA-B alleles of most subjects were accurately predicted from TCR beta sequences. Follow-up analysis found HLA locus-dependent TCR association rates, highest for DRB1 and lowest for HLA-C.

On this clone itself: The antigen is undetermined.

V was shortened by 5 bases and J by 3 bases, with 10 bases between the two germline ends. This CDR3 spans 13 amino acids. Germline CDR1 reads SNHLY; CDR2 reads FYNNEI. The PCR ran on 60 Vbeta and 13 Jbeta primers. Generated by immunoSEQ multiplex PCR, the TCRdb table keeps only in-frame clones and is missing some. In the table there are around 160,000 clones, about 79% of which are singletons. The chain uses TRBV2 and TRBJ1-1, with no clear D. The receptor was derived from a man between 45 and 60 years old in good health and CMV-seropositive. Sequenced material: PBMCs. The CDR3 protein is CASSLGRDTEAFF. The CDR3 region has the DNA TGTGCCAGCAGTCTGGGGAGGGACACTGAAGCTTTCTTT.